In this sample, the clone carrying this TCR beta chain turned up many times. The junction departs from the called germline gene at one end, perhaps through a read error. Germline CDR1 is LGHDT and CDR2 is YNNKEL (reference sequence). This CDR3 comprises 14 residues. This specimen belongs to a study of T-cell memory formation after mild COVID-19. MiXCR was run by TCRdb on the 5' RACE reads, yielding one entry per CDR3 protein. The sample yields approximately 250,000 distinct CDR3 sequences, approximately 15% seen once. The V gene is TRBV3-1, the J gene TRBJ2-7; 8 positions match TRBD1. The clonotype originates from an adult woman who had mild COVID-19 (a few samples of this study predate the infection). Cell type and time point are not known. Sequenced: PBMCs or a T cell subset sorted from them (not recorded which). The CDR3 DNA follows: TGTGCCAGCAGCTACGGGACAGGCGCCTACCAGCAGTACTTC. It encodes CASSYGTGAYQQYF.